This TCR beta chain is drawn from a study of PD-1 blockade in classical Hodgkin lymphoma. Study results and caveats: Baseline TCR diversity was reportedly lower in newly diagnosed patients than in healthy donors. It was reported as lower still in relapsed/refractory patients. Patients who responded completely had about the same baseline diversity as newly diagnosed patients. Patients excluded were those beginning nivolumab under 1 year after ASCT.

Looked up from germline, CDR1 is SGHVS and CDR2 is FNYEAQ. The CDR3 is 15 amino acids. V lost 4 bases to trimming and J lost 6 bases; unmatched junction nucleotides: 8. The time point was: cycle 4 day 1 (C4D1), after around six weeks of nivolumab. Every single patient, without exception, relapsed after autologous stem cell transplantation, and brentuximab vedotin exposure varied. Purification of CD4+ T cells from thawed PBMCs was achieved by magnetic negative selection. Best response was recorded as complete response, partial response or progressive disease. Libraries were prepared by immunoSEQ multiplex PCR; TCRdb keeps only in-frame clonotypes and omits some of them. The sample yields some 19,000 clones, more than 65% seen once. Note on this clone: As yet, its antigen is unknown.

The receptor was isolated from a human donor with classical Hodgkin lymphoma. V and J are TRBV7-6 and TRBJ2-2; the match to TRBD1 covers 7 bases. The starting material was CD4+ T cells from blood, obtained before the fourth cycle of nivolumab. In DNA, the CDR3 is TGTGCCAGCAGCTCAACAGGGGAGTTAGCCGGGGAGCTGTTTTTT. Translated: CASSSTGELAGELFF.